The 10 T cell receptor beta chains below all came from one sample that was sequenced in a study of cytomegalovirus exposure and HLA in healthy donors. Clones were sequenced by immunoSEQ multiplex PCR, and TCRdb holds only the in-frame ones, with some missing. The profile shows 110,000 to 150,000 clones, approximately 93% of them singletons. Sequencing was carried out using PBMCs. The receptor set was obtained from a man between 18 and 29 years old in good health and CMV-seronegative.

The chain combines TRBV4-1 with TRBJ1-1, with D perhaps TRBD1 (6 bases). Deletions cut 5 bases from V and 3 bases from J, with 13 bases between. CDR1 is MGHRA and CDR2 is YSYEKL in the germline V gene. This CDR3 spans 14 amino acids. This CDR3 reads CASSGDRQDTEAFF. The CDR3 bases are TGCGCCAGCAGCGGAGACAGACAGGACACTGAAGCTTTCTTT.

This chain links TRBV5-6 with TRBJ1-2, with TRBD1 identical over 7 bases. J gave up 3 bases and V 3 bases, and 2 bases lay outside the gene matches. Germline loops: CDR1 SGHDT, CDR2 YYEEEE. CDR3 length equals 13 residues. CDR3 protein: CASSSGTDYGYTF. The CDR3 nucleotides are TGTGCCAGCAGCTCCGGGACAGACTATGGCTACACCTTC.

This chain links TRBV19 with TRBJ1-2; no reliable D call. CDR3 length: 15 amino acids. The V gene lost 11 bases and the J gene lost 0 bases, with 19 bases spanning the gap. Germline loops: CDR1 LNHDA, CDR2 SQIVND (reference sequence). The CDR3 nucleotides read TGTGCCGCCACGAGGGTCGGACTACCTAACTATGGCTACACCTTC. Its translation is CAATRVGLPNYGYTF. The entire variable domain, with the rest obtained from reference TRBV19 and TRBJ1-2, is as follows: DGGITQSPKYLFRKEGQNVTLSCEQNLNHDAMYWYRQDPGQGLRLIYYSQIVNDFQKGDIAEGYSVSREKKESFPLTVTSAQKNPTAFYLCAATRVGLPNYGYTFGSGTRLTVV.

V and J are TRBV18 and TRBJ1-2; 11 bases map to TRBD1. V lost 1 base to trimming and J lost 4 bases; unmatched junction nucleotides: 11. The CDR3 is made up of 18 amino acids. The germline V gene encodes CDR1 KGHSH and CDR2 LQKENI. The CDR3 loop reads CASSPQTGQGAPGYGYTF. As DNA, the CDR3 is TGTGCCAGCTCACCACAGACAGGACAGGGGGCGCCGGGCTATGGCTACACCTTC.

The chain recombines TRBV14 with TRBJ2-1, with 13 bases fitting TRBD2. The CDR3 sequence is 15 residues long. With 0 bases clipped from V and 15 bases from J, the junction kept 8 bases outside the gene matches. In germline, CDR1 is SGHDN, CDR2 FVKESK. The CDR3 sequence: CASSQEVLAGGPRFF. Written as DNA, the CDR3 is TGTGCCAGCAGCCAAGAGGTACTAGCGGGGGGGCCGAGGTTCTTC.

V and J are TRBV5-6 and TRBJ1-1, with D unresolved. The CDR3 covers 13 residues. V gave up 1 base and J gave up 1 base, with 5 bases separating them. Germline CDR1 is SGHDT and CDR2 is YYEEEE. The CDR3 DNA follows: TGTGCCAGCAGCTTGACAGAGAACACTGAAGCTTTCTTT. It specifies CASSLTENTEAFF.

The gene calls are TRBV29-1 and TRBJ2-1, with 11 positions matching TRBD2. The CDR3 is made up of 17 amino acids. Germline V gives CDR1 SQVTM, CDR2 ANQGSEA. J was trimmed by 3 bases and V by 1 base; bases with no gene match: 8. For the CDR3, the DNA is TGCAGCGTTGAAGGGGGAACCGGGACTAGCGGCTACAATGAGCAGTTCTTC. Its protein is CSVEGGTGTSGYNEQFF.

For the CDR3, the DNA is TGTGCCAGCAGCCCCCCGGTTAGCCAAGAGACCCAGTACTTC. It translates to CASSPPVSQETQYF. V and J are TRBV9 and TRBJ2-5; D gene uncertain. This CDR3 region has 14 residues. The germline gives CDR1 SGDLS, CDR2 YYNGEE. The ends were cut back, 4 bases at V and 1 base at J, with 11 bases in the middle. The entire variable domain, with the rest obtained from reference TRBV9 and TRBJ2-5, is as follows: DSGVTQTPKHLITATGQRVTLRCSPRSGDLSVYWYQQSLDQGLQFLIQYYNGEERAKGNILERFSAQQFPDLHSELNLSSLELGDSALYFCASSPPVSQETQYFGPGTRLLVL.

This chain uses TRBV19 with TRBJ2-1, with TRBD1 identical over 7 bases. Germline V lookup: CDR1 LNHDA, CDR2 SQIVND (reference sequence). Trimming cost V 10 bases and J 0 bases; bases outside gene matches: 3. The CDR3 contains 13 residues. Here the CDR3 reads CATRDSSYNEQFF. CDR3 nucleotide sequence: TGTGCCACCCGGGACAGCTCCTACAATGAGCAGTTCTTC.

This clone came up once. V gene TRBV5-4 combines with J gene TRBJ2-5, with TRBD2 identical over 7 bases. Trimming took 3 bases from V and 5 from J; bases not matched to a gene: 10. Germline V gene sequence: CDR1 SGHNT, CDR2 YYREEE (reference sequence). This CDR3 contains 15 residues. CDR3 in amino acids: CASSSKKGGEETQYF. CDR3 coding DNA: TGTGCCAGCAGCTCCAAAAAGGGAGGGGAGGAGACCCAGTACTTC. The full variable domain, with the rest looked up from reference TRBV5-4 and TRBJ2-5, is ETGVTQSPTHLIKTRGQQVTLRCSSQSGHNTVSWYQQALGQGPQFIFQYYREEENGRGNFPPRFSGLQFPNYSSELNVNALELDDSALYLCASSSKKGGEETQYFGPGTRLLVL.